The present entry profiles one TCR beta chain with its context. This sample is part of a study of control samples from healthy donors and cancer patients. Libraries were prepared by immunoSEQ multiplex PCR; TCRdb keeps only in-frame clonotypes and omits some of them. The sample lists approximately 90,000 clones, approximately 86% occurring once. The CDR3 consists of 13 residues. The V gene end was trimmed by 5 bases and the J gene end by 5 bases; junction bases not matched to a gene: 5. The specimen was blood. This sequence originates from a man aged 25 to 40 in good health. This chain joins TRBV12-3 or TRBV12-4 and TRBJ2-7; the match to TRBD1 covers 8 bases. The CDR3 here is CASSVGQGHEQYF. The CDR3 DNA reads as TGTGCCAGCAGTGTCGGACAGGGACACGAGCAGTACTTC.